A single sample gave rise to the 27 T cell receptor beta chains below, sequenced in a study of cytomegalovirus exposure and HLA in healthy donors. Both 60 Vbeta primers and 13 Jbeta primers went into the PCR. Libraries were prepared by immunoSEQ multiplex PCR; TCRdb keeps only in-frame clonotypes and omits some of them. The sample has roughly 140,000 clones, roughly 79% seen once. The specimen sequenced was PBMCs. The origin of the receptors is a male donor in good health and CMV-seronegative.

The chain joins TRBV4-3 to TRBJ1-5; TRBD1 agrees at 8 bases. This CDR3 comprises 16 residues. V lost 0 bases and J lost 10; bases outside the gene matches: 11. CDR1 is LGHNA and CDR2 is YSLEER in the germline V gene. CDR3 bases: TGCGCCAGCAGCCAAGATGGGGGGGACAGGCCTCTCCCCCAGCATTTT. This sequence encodes CASSQDGGDRPLPQHF.

V gene TRBV2 combines with J gene TRBJ1-5; the D is unclear. Trimming shortened V by 1 base and J by 6 bases, and 10 bases separated the two germline ends. Germline V gene sequence: CDR1 SNHLY, CDR2 FYNNEI. CDR3 length: 14 residues. CDR3 amino acids: CASSEVGRVQPQHF. The DNA for the CDR3 is TGTGCCAGCAGTGAAGTCGGGAGGGTTCAGCCCCAGCATTTT.

The rearrangement links TRBV6-6 to TRBJ1-1, with D unclear. This CDR3 contains 12 residues. The V end lost 10 bases, the J end lost 5 bases, and 14 bases lay between the germline ends. The germline CDR1 and CDR2 sequences are MNHNY and SVGAGI (reference sequence). CDR3 region: CAIYREGTEAFF. CDR3 bases: TGTGCCATTTATCGAGAGGGTACTGAAGCTTTCTTT.

The V call is TRBV7-9, the J call TRBJ2-1; TRBD2 matches at 11 bases. This CDR3 has 15 amino acids. The germline CDR1 and CDR2 sequences are SEHNR and FQNEAQ (reference sequence). The J segment lost 12 bases and the V segment lost 5 bases, leaving 12 bases of the junction unmatched. CDR3 sequence reads: CASSHSGRANLGQFF. DNA for the CDR3: TGTGCCAGCAGCCATAGCGGGAGGGCCAATTTGGGGCAGTTCTTC. Combining the CDR3 with reference TRBV7-9 and TRBJ2-1 gives the whole variable domain DTGVSQNPRHKITKRGQNVTFRCDPISEHNRLYWYRQTLGQGPEFLTYFQNEAQLEKSRLLSDRFSAERPKGSFSTLEIQRTEQGDSAMYLCASSHSGRANLGQFFGPGTRLTVL.

The rearrangement joins TRBV30 to TRBJ2-5; TRBD2 is a possible D gene (6 bases). V was pared by 5 bases and J by 4 bases, with 17 bases between. The CDR3 is 14 residues long. Per the germline V gene, CDR1 is GTSNPN and CDR2 is SVGIG (reference sequence). CDR3 sequence: CAWGVGRDLETQYF. CDR3 nucleotide sequence: TGTGCCTGGGGCGTAGGACGGGACTTAGAGACCCAGTACTTC.

This clone was detected a few times. The rearrangement uses TRBV30 and TRBJ1-2, with TRBD1 as a possible D gene (5 bases). CDR1 GTSNPN and CDR2 SVGIG come from the germline V gene (reference sequence). V lost 4 bases, J lost 8 bases, and 17 bases lay in between. This CDR3 region has 13 residues. The CDR3 region has the DNA TGTGCCTGGATAGGGGCGCGACAGAGGGGCTACACCTTC. Protein sequence: CAWIGARQRGYTF.

The chain links TRBV6-5 to TRBJ2-4, with D perhaps TRBD2 (5 bases). The CDR3 covers 14 residues. Per the germline V gene, CDR1 is MNHEY and CDR2 is SVGAGI. CDR3 residues: CASRVTGGRDIQYF. CDR3 DNA sequence: TGTGCATCGAGGGTGACGGGTGGGAGAGACATTCAGTACTTC.

Here the CDR3 DNA reads TGTGCCAGCAGCTTAAAGCCTTCGGCAGGGCTAGGGGGAAATGAGCAGTTCTTC. Its translation is CASSLKPSAGLGGNEQFF. J is TRBJ2-1 and V is TRBV7-3, with a tentative D call TRBD1 (6 bases). This CDR3 has 18 residues. V lost 1 base, J lost 7 bases, and 23 bases lay in between. Germline assignment: CDR1 SGHTA and CDR2 FQGTGA.

This rearrangement joins TRBV29-1 to TRBJ2-3, with no clear D. Germline V lookup: CDR1 SQVTM, CDR2 ANQGSEA. The CDR3 loop spans 14 amino acids. Deletions cut 4 bases from V and 0 bases from J, with 11 bases between. This chain's CDR3 is CSVGPLASTDTQYF. The CDR3 DNA reads TGCAGCGTTGGGCCCCTCGCCAGCACAGATACGCAGTATTTT.

The V call is TRBV14, the J call TRBJ2-7, with TRBD2 matching 9 bases. The CDR3 has 13 residues. V dropped 1 base and J dropped 8; count of bases not matched to a gene: 3. Per the germline V gene, CDR1 is SGHDN and CDR2 is FVKESK. The CDR3 loop is CASSQGGLAQQYF. DNA for the CDR3: TGTGCCAGCAGCCAAGGGGGACTAGCCCAGCAGTACTTC.

The chain carries TRBV6-1 and TRBJ2-6; D uncertain. The CDR3 contains 14 residues. Per the germline V gene, CDR1 is MNHNS and CDR2 is SASEGT. V dropped 7 bases and J dropped 2 bases, with 9 bases sitting between them. The CDR3 DNA sequence: TGTGCCAGCAATGGAGTGGCTGGGGCCAACGTCCTGACTTTC. Its protein is CASNGVAGANVLTF.

The chain joins TRBV19 to TRBJ1-2; unclear D gene. From germline, CDR1 is LNHDA and CDR2 SQIVND (reference sequence). CDR3 length equals 13 residues. The V end lost 5 bases, the J end lost 2 bases, and 9 bases lay between the germline ends. CDR3 amino acids: CASSETLNYGYTF. The DNA of the CDR3 is TGTGCCAGTAGTGAGACACTCAACTATGGCTACACCTTC.

V is TRBV19 and J is TRBJ2-1, with 12 bases identical to TRBD2. Germline CDR1 LNHDA, CDR2 SQIVND (reference sequence). J was trimmed by 6 bases and V by 5 bases; bases with no gene match: 5. CDR3 size: 15 residues. CDR3 sequence (DNA): TGTGCCAGTAGTCCGACTAGCGGGAGTGGCAATGAGCAGTTCTTC. This translates into CASSPTSGSGNEQFF.

The chain uses TRBV5-1 and TRBJ2-7; 10 bases line up with TRBD1. The CDR3 has 14 amino acids. The germline V gene encodes CDR1 SGHRS and CDR2 YFSETQ. J was trimmed by 2 bases and V by 6 bases; bases with no gene match: 5. CDR3 in DNA: TGCGCCAGCACCACCGGGACAGGGGCCTACGAGCAGTACTTC. Translating gives CASTTGTGAYEQYF.

V gene TRBV30 combines with J gene TRBJ1-4; 7 bases line up with TRBD1. CDR3 length equals 14 residues. Trimming cost V 3 bases and J 5 bases; bases outside gene matches: 6. Germline CDR1 GTSNPN, CDR2 SVGIG (reference sequence). CDR3: CAWSPGTENEKLFF. The CDR3, as DNA: TGTGCCTGGAGCCCCGGGACAGAGAATGAAAAACTGTTTTTT.

The rearrangement uses TRBV18 and TRBJ1-1; a weak D match, TRBD1 (6 bases). In germline, CDR1 is KGHSH, CDR2 LQKENI. V was pared by 6 bases and J by 7 bases, with 15 bases between. The CDR3 contains 13 residues. In DNA, the CDR3 is TGTGCCAGCTCTTACAGGGAACGCGGTGAAGCTTTCTTT. Translating it yields CASSYRERGEAFF.

The V and J genes are TRBV21-1 and TRBJ1-6; the table's D gene call, TRBD1, was not cross checked with the DNA. TRBV21-1 is reported as a pseudogene. There are 17 residues in the CDR3. The CDR3 is CASRRYTGRAYNSPLHF. The DNA of the CDR3 is TGTGCCAGCCGACGCTACACAGGGCGAGCCTATAATTCACCCCTCCACTTT.

This clone was seen a handful of times. V is TRBV6-6 and J is TRBJ1-1; 7 bases are a match to TRBD1. The CDR3 extends over 15 amino acids. J gave up 2 bases and V 2 bases, and 5 bases lay outside the gene matches. Germline V gene data show CDR1 as MNHNY and CDR2 as SVGAGI (reference sequence). The CDR3: CASSYQGTVNTEAFF. In nucleotides, the CDR3 is TGTGCCAGCAGTTACCAAGGGACAGTTAACACTGAAGCTTTCTTT.

The chain links TRBV7-3 to TRBJ2-3; TRBD2 aligns across 14 bases. J was trimmed by 3 bases and V by 5 bases; bases with no gene match: 10. The germline V gene encodes CDR1 SGHTA and CDR2 FQGTGA. This CDR3 has 18 residues. The CDR3 here is CASSNSGTSGGGTDTQYF. As DNA, the CDR3 is TGTGCCAGCAGCAACTCCGGGACTAGCGGGGGAGGAACAGATACGCAGTATTTT. Using reference TRBV7-3 and TRBJ2-3 for the parts outside the CDR3, the full variable domain is GAGVSQTPSNKVTEKGKYVELRCDPISGHTALYWYRQSLGQGPEFLIYFQGTGAADDSGLPNDRFFAVRPEGSVSTLKIQRTERGDSAVYLCASSNSGTSGGGTDTQYFGPGTRLTVL.

The V call is TRBV27, the J call TRBJ1-2; perhaps TRBD1 as D (6 bases). V was trimmed by 6 bases and J by 5 bases, leaving 28 bases between them. The germline gives CDR1 MNHEY, CDR2 SMNVEV (reference sequence). This CDR3 is built from 18 residues. Here the CDR3 DNA reads TGTGCCAGCAGATTCCCCGGGGGGCGGGCGCTAAGACAATATGGCTACACCTTC. Its protein product is CASRFPGGRALRQYGYTF.

The chain is built from TRBV18 and TRBJ1-2; 8 positions match TRBD1. This CDR3 has 15 residues. Trimming took 3 bases from V and 2 from J; bases not matched to a gene: 5. In germline, CDR1 is KGHSH, CDR2 LQKENI. The CDR3 DNA reads TGTGCCAGCTCACCTCTTGGACAGGGAAACTATGGCTACACCTTC. It yields the protein CASSPLGQGNYGYTF.

The chain couples TRBV30 to TRBJ2-1; D uncertain. The CDR3 spans 15 residues. Germline CDR1 is GTSNPN and CDR2 is SVGIG (reference sequence). The V and J ends lost 0 bases and 2 bases respectively, with 11 bases between them. The CDR3 DNA reads TGTGCCTGGAGTGTTGGTCTAGTACCCTACAATGAGCAGTTCTTC. This gives the protein CAWSVGLVPYNEQFF.

This clone turned up a few times. CDR3 in amino acids: CASSRRDSNATNEKLFF. In nucleotides, the CDR3 is TGTGCCAGCAGCCGGCGGGACAGTAATGCAACTAATGAAAAACTGTTTTTT. V and J are TRBV7-3 and TRBJ1-4; 7 bases line up with TRBD1. CDR1 is SGHTA, CDR2 FQGTGA, per germline. Trimming cost V 5 bases and J 0 bases; bases outside gene matches: 9. CDR3 length: 17 residues.

J is TRBJ2-1 and V is TRBV2, with a weak D call TRBD2 (5 bases). This CDR3 contains 15 residues. CDR1 and CDR2 (germline): SNHLY, FYNNEI. The V gene lost 2 bases and the J gene lost 6 bases, with 14 bases spanning the gap. This chain's CDR3 is CASSESGVKGNEQFF. The DNA of the CDR3 is TGTGCCAGCAGTGAATCCGGGGTTAAGGGCAATGAGCAGTTCTTC. Full variable domain (remainder filled in from reference TRBV2 and TRBJ2-1): EPEVTQTPSHQVTQMGQEVILRCVPISNHLYFYWYRQILGQKVEFLVSFYNNEISEKSEIFDDQFSVERPDGSNFTLKIRSTKLEDSAMYFCASSESGVKGNEQFFGPGTRLTVL.

This sequence joins TRBV4-2 and TRBJ2-7; D possibly corresponds to TRBD2 (6 bases). CDR3 length: 17 amino acids. V was cut by 1 base and J by 0 bases, with 16 bases left in between. Germline CDR1 is LGHNA and CDR2 is YNFKEQ. DNA for the CDR3: TGTGCCAGCAGCCAAGGGGGTAGGAGGGCCATCTCCTACGAGCAGTACTTC. Protein product: CASSQGGRRAISYEQYF.

This chain links TRBV30 with TRBJ2-7, with TRBD2 matching over 8 bases. Germline-derived CDR1 and CDR2 are GTSNPN and SVGIG (reference sequence). The CDR3 is made up of 15 amino acids. The V and J ends lost 3 bases and 6 bases, in that order; junction bases with no gene match: 13. Here the CDR3 DNA reads TGTGCCTGGAGGGCGCCCCTGGGACTAGGGAGCGAGCAGTACTTC. Its protein product is CAWRAPLGLGSEQYF.

With respect to this clone: At one end, the junction sequence differs from germline, possibly due to a read error. The chain couples TRBV11-2 to TRBJ2-7, with 8 bases fitting TRBD1. Germline V CDR1 and CDR2: SGHAT, FQNNGV. CDR3 length equals 17 residues. The CDR3 coding sequence is TGTGCCAGCAGCCTAGAACAGGGGGTGCACACGTCCTACGAGCAGTACTTC. This translates into CASSLEQGVHTSYEQYF.